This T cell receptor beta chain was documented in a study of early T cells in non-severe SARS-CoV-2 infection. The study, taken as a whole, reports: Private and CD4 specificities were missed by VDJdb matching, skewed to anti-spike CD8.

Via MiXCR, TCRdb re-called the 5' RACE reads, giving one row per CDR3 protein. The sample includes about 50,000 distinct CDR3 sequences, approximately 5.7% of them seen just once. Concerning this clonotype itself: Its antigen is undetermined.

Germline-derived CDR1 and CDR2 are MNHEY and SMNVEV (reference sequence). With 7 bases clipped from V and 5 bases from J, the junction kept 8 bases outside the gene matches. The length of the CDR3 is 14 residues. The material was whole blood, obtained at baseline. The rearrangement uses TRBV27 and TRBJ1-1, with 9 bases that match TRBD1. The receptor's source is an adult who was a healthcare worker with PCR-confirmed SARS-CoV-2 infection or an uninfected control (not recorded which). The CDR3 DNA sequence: TGTGCCAGCACCCCTGGGACAGGGTGGACTGAAGCTTTCTTT. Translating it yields CASTPGTGWTEAFF.